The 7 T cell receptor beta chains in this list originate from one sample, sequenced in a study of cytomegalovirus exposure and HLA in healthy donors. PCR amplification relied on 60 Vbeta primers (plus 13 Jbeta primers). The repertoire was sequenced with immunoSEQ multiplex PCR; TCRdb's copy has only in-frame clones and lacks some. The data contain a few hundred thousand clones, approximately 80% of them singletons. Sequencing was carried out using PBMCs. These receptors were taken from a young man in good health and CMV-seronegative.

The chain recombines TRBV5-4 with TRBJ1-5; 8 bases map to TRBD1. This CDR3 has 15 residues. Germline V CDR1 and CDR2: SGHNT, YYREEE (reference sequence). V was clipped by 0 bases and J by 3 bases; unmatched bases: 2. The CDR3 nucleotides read TGTGCCAGCAGCTTGGACAGGGGGTTCAATCAGCCCCAGCATTTT. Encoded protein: CASSLDRGFNQPQHF.

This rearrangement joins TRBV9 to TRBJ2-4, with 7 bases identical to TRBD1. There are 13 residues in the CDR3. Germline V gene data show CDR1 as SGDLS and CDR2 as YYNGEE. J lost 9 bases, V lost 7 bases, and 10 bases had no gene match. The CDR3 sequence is CASVRDRSGIQYF. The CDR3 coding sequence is TGTGCCAGCGTCCGGGACAGATCCGGCATTCAGTACTTC.

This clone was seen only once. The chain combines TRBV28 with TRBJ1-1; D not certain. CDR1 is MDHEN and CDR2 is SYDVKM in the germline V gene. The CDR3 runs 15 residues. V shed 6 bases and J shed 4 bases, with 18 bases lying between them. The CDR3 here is CASSPSPIPGTEAFF. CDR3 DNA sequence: TGTGCCAGCAGCCCCTCACCGATACCGGGCACTGAAGCTTTCTTT.

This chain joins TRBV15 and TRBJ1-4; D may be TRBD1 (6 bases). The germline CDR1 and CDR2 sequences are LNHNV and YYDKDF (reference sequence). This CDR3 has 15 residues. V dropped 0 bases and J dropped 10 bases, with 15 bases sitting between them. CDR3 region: CATSRDGGLPGKLFF. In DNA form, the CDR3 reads TGTGCCACCAGCAGAGACGGGGGGCTGCCAGGAAAACTGTTTTTT.

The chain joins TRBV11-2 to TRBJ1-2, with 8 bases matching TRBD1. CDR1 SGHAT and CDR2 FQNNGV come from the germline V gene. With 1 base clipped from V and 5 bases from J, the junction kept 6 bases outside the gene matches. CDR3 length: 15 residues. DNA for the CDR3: TGTGCCAGCAGCTTAGGTGGGGACAGGCTATATGGCTACACCTTC. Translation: CASSLGGDRLYGYTF.

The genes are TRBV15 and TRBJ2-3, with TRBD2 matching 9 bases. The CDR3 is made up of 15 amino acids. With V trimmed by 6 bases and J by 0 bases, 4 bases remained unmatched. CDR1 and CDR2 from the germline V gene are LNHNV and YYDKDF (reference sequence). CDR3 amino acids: CATSSGSSSTDTQYF. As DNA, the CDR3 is TGTGCCACCAGTAGCGGGAGTTCTAGCACAGATACGCAGTATTTT.

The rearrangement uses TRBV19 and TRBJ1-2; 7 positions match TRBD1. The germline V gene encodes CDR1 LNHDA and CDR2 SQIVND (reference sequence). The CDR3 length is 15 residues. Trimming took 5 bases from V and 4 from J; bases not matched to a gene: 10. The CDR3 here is CASSPLDRPIYGYTF. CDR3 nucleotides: TGTGCCAGTAGTCCACTGGACAGGCCAATCTATGGCTACACCTTC.